These T cell receptor beta chains were read from a single sample in a study of T-cell reconstitution after alpha-beta-depleted transplantation in children. TCRdb reprocessed the PCR reads with MiXCR, giving one entry per CDR3 protein. The data hold fewer than 550,000 distinct CDR3 sequences, with roughly 10% observed a single time. Sequences were derived from PBMCs, mostly from graft donor cells, sampled 180 days after TCRalphabeta/CD19-depleted stem cell transplant. These receptors were collected from a female patient aged 2-15 years who had a stem cell transplant for aplastic anemia, so the T cells may come from the graft donor. Each CDR3 is given with its conserved first and last residue. Fields, in order: J gene, V gene, clone size, CDR3 protein. Clone size appears in some rows only: once, few, many, or a class for an expanded clone.

j_gene: TRBJ2-1; v_gene: TRBV15; abundance: NA; CDR3aa: CATSRPPGTNEQFF
j_gene: TRBJ2-3; v_gene: TRBV5-5; abundance: few; CDR3aa: CASSLPGQSTDTQYF
j_gene: TRBJ2-4; v_gene: TRBV12-3/TRBV12-4; abundance: many; CDR3aa: CASSLKSRGAKNIQYF
j_gene: TRBJ1-3; v_gene: TRBV5-1; abundance: few; CDR3aa: CASSWGQGRSGNTIYF
j_gene: TRBJ2-2; v_gene: TRBV29-1; abundance: many; CDR3aa: CSVGAGASAGELFF
j_gene: TRBJ2-1; v_gene: TRBV27; abundance: many; CDR3aa: CASSSRTSGRFF
j_gene: TRBJ2-7; v_gene: TRBV7-9; abundance: NA; CDR3aa: CASSVDRTSGYEQYF
j_gene: TRBJ2-1; v_gene: TRBV6-2/TRBV6-3; abundance: NA; CDR3aa: CASSLTPGTTGNEQFF
j_gene: TRBJ2-7; v_gene: TRBV4-2; abundance: few; CDR3aa: CASSQDWQTEGFYEQYF
j_gene: TRBJ2-1; v_gene: TRBV28; abundance: NA; CDR3aa: CASSTNLEGEQFF
j_gene: TRBJ2-2; v_gene: TRBV6-5; abundance: NA; CDR3aa: CASSYKVLAATGELFF
j_gene: TRBJ2-1; v_gene: TRBV11-2; abundance: few; CDR3aa: CASSFPQGYNEQFF
j_gene: TRBJ2-1; v_gene: TRBV19; abundance: NA; CDR3aa: CATTRSASYNEQFF
j_gene: TRBJ2-1; v_gene: TRBV5-5; abundance: few; CDR3aa: CASSLALGTSGNNEQFF
j_gene: TRBJ1-2; v_gene: TRBV12-3/TRBV12-4; abundance: few; CDR3aa: CASSLVVTGGGGYTF
j_gene: TRBJ2-4; v_gene: TRBV28; abundance: NA; CDR3aa: CASSRRGRGNIQYF
j_gene: TRBJ2-7; v_gene: TRBV29-1; abundance: few; CDR3aa: CSVEGHGYEQYF
j_gene: TRBJ1-1; v_gene: TRBV12-3/TRBV12-4; abundance: NA; CDR3aa: CASARGIEAFF
j_gene: TRBJ2-7; v_gene: TRBV5-1; abundance: few; CDR3aa: CASSSIGGLHEQYF
j_gene: TRBJ1-2; v_gene: TRBV3-1; abundance: few; CDR3aa: CASTPDSGAGYTF
j_gene: TRBJ2-1; v_gene: TRBV10-3; abundance: many; CDR3aa: CAIKVSGEASYNEQFF
j_gene: TRBJ2-7; v_gene: TRBV12-3/TRBV12-4; abundance: NA; CDR3aa: CASTPRTSGPYEQYF
j_gene: TRBJ1-1; v_gene: TRBV30; abundance: few; CDR3aa: CAWSVMANTEAFF
j_gene: TRBJ2-5; v_gene: TRBV27; abundance: few; CDR3aa: CASNPIYRAAGETQYF
j_gene: TRBJ2-3; v_gene: TRBV14; abundance: NA; CDR3aa: CASSFHTDTQYF
j_gene: TRBJ2-1; v_gene: TRBV6-2/TRBV6-3; abundance: many; CDR3aa: CASNRDASYNEQFF